The 22 T cell receptor beta chains given below trace back to one sample, sequenced in a study of T-cell memory formation after mild COVID-19. TCRdb passed the 5' RACE reads through MiXCR, listing each CDR3 protein once. This sample has just over 200,000 distinct CDR3 sequences, with around 9.5% found just once. Sequencing was done on a sample of PBMCs or a T cell subset sorted from them (not recorded which). These receptor sequences come from a man younger than 30 who had mild COVID-19 (a few samples of this study predate the infection). Cell type and time point are not known.

V usage is TRBV4-1 and J usage is TRBJ1-1; the D gene is possibly TRBD1 (5 bases). V lost 4 bases to trimming and J lost 4 bases, with 16 bases between them. The CDR3 totals 15 residues. Germline V CDR1 and CDR2: MGHRA, YSYEKL. Written as DNA, the CDR3 is TGCGCCAGCAGCCCCCGGGACCTGGAGGGCACTGAAGCTTTCTTT. Amino acids: CASSPRDLEGTEAFF.

This clonotype was detected many times. V is TRBV5-1 and J is TRBJ2-1; 9 nucleotides match TRBD2. The CDR3 sequence is 16 residues long. Per germline, CDR1 SGHRS and CDR2 YFSETQ. V was clipped by 4 bases and J by 0 bases; unmatched bases: 5. The CDR3 DNA reads as TGCGCCAGCAGCGAAGAAGCGGGGGGCTCCTACAATGAGCAGTTCTTC. Translating gives CASSEEAGGSYNEQFF.

This clonotype was counted only a few times. V gene TRBV10-3 combines with J gene TRBJ2-5, with D possibly called TRBD1 or TRBD2 (7 bases each). This CDR3 spans 13 amino acids. Trimming left V 5 bases short and J 5 bases short, with 12 bases between. Looked up from germline, CDR1 is ENHRY and CDR2 is SYGVKD. CDR3 DNA: TGTGCCATCAGTACCCAGGGGGGGGAGACCCAGTACTTC. It codes for CAISTQGGETQYF.

Ten or more counts support this clonotype. This chain connects TRBV24-1 to TRBJ1-1; D is possibly TRBD1 (5 bases). V lost 4 bases and J lost 11, with 13 bases in between. This CDR3 is built from 12 residues. CDR1 is KGHDR, CDR2 SFDVKD, per germline. CDR3 in amino acids: CATSDPGGEAFF. CDR3 nucleotide sequence: TGTGCCACCAGTGACCCCGGGGGGGAGGCTTTCTTT.

This clonotype was seen a few times. The J gene is TRBJ2-5, the V gene TRBV5-1; D could derive from TRBD1 or TRBD2 (5 bases each). Germline-derived CDR1 and CDR2 are SGHRS and YFSETQ. The CDR3 has 14 amino acids. V lost 4 bases to trimming and J lost 5 bases, with 15 bases between them. In nucleotides, the CDR3 is TGCGCCAGCAGCCCGGACTCCCCAGGGGAGACCCAGTACTTC. Its protein is CASSPDSPGETQYF.

The chain uses TRBV7-9 and TRBJ2-5; weak D call: TRBD2 (5 bases). The V and J ends lost 5 bases and 5 bases respectively, with 15 bases between them. In germline, CDR1 is SEHNR, CDR2 FQNEAQ (reference sequence). This CDR3 region has 14 residues. Here the CDR3 DNA reads TGTGCCAGCAGCCACCGGACTGTCGGGGAGACCCAGTACTTC. Its protein is CASSHRTVGETQYF.

This clonotype was detected ten times or more. This chain joins TRBV7-8 and TRBJ1-2, with 7 bases aligning to TRBD1. CDR3 length equals 14 residues. Germline-derived CDR1 and CDR2 are SGHVS and FQNEAQ. With V trimmed by 4 bases and J by 7 bases, 9 bases remained unmatched. The CDR3 sequence: CASSSTGFAGGYTF. The CDR3 DNA is TGTGCCAGCAGCTCGACAGGGTTTGCTGGTGGCTACACCTTC.

This clonotype turned up a few times. The V gene is TRBV2, the J gene TRBJ1-5; D is unresolved. The germline gives CDR1 SNHLY, CDR2 FYNNEI. The CDR3 extends over 16 amino acids. V lost 2 bases, J lost 0 bases, and 11 bases lay in between. Written as DNA, the CDR3 is TGTGCCAGCAGTGAAAGTTGGGGATATAGCAATCAGCCCCAGCATTTT. Translated: CASSESWGYSNQPQHF.

This clonotype was seen a few times. This chain links TRBV20-1 with TRBJ2-3; TRBD2 agrees at 8 bases. There are 13 residues in the CDR3. Germline V gene lookup returns CDR1 DFQATT and CDR2 SNEGSKA (reference sequence). CDR3 in DNA: TGCAGGATCGGGGGGGCCAGCACAGATACGCAGTATTTT. Translated: CRIGGASTDTQYF.

The V call is TRBV12-3 or TRBV12-4, the J call TRBJ1-5; D might be TRBD1 (5 bases). This CDR3 has 14 amino acids. V was cut by 8 bases and J by 6 bases, with 17 bases left in between. The CDR3, as DNA: TGTGCCAGCGCCGTGGAGGGGAGGCTTCAGCCCCAGCATTTT. Translating gives CASAVEGRLQPQHF.

This chain uses TRBV7-9 with TRBJ2-2; perhaps TRBD2 as D (7 bases). V was cut by 2 bases and J by 3 bases, with 13 bases left in between. The germline CDR1 and CDR2 sequences are SEHNR and FQNEAQ (reference sequence). The CDR3 has 16 residues. Here the CDR3 DNA reads TGTGCCAGCAGCTTACGTCCGGGGGGCGACACCGGGGAGCTGTTTTTT. Residues: CASSLRPGGDTGELFF.

The genes are TRBV30 and TRBJ2-7, with TRBD1 matching 7 bases. This CDR3 region has 11 residues. The V and J ends lost 6 bases and 3 bases, in that order; junction bases with no gene match: 2. Germline V lookup: CDR1 GTSNPN, CDR2 SVGIG (reference sequence). CDR3 protein: CACGQVYEQYF. DNA for the CDR3: TGTGCCTGCGGACAGGTCTACGAGCAGTACTTC.

J is TRBJ2-4 and V is TRBV7-2; 13 positions match TRBD2. CDR1 and CDR2 (germline): SGHTA, FQGNSA. V trimming: 2 bases; J trimming: 1 base; junction bases outside the gene matches: 5. CDR3 length: 18 amino acids. The CDR3 sequence: CASSLTGTSGTAKNIQYF. Here the CDR3 DNA reads TGTGCCAGCAGCTTAACCGGGACTAGCGGGACCGCCAAAAACATTCAGTACTTC.

This clonotype was detected ten times or more. This chain connects TRBV4-3 to TRBJ1-2, with D hard to call. Germline V CDR1 and CDR2: LGHNA, YSLEER. Trimming stripped 0 bases from V and 4 bases from J, with 15 bases between. The CDR3 has 16 amino acids. CDR3 protein: CASSQEAARMSYGYTF. As DNA, the CDR3 is TGCGCCAGCAGCCAAGAGGCCGCACGGATGAGCTATGGCTACACCTTC.

The chain carries TRBV7-2 and TRBJ1-1; the match to TRBD1 covers 7 bases. Germline trimming cut 5 bases from V and 10 bases from J; bases unmatched to any gene: 10. CDR1 and CDR2 (germline): SGHTA, FQGNSA. This CDR3 is 13 amino acids long. CDR3 sequence reads: CASSTNRGLAAFF. The CDR3 coding sequence is TGTGCCAGCAGCACAAACAGGGGACTGGCAGCTTTCTTT.

The table lists this clonotype with many counts. V gene TRBV24-1 combines with J gene TRBJ2-3; 7 bases line up with TRBD1. J lost 4 bases, V lost 5 bases, and 11 bases had no gene match. CDR1 and CDR2 from the germline V gene are KGHDR and SFDVKD. There are 16 residues in the CDR3. CDR3 nucleotide sequence: TGTGCCACCAGTGTTACAGGGACAGATAATTCAGATACGCAGTATTTT. Amino acids: CATSVTGTDNSDTQYF.

This rearrangement joins TRBV5-1 to TRBJ2-5, with TRBD2 identical over 12 bases. CDR1 and CDR2 from the germline V gene are SGHRS and YFSETQ. This CDR3 region has 15 residues. The J segment lost 13 bases and the V segment lost 5 bases, leaving 15 bases of the junction unmatched. CDR3 protein: CASSYSGLAGRTPYF. The CDR3 coding sequence is TGCGCCAGCAGTTATTCTGGACTAGCGGGGCGGACTCCGTACTTC.

The V call is TRBV5-1, the J call TRBJ2-7; no clear D gene. The germline V gene has CDR1 SGHRS and CDR2 YFSETQ. The CDR3 sequence is 14 residues long. Trimming shortened V by 0 bases and J by 7 bases, and 14 bases separated the two germline ends. Here the CDR3 reads CASSLAGSLREQYF. CDR3 nucleotide sequence: TGCGCCAGCAGCTTGGCCGGCAGTTTACGAGAGCAGTACTTC.

This clonotype was observed a few times. J is TRBJ2-7 and V is TRBV30; D is perhaps TRBD1 (6 bases). Germline CDR1 and CDR2: GTSNPN and SVGIG (reference sequence). The CDR3 covers 13 residues. V was shortened by 3 bases and J by 3 bases, with 12 bases between the two germline ends. DNA of the CDR3: TGTGCCTGGAGAACCTGGACAGACTACGAGCAGTACTTC. Its translation is CAWRTWTDYEQYF.

The chain has TRBV11-2 and TRBJ2-3; 9 nucleotides match TRBD1. CDR3 length equals 13 residues. V lost 4 bases to trimming and J lost 5 bases; unmatched junction nucleotides: 1. The germline CDR1 and CDR2 sequences are SGHAT and FQNNGV. CDR3 sequence (DNA): TGTGCCAGCAGCTGGGACAGGGAAGATACGCAGTATTTT. Its translation: CASSWDREDTQYF.

This clonotype was counted only a few times. V gene TRBV28 combines with J gene TRBJ1-1; D call uncertain. Per germline, CDR1 MDHEN and CDR2 SYDVKM. The V end was cut by 6 bases, the J end by 11 bases, with 22 bases between. This CDR3 spans 14 amino acids. The CDR3 loop is CASRTTRLKKWAFF. For the CDR3, the DNA is TGTGCCAGCAGAACTACCAGGCTGAAAAAATGGGCTTTCTTT.

In its sample, this clonotype was seen a few times. The chain combines TRBV12-3 or TRBV12-4 with TRBJ1-1, with D hard to call. The CDR3 runs 15 residues. With 2 bases removed from V and 1 base from J, the gap between germline ends came to 11 bases. CDR3 amino acids: CASSLRGLGNTEAFF. CDR3 coding DNA: TGTGCCAGCAGTTTACGGGGTTTGGGGAACACTGAAGCTTTCTTT.